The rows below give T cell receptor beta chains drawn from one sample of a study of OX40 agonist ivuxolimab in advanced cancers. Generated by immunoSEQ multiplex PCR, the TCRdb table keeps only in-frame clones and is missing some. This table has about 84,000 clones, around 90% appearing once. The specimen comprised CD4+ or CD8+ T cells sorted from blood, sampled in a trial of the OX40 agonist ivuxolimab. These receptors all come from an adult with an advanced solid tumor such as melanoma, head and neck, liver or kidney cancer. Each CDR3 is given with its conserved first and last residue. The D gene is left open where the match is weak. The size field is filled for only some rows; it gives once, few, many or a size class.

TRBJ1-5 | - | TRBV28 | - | TGTGCCAGCAGGGGGGTAGTCAACGGTCAGCCCCAGCATTTT | CASRGVVNGQPQHF
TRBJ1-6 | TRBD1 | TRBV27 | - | TGTGCCAGCAGTACGGACAGGGGGAATTCACCCCTCCACTTT | CASSTDRGNSPLHF
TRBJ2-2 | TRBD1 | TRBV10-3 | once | TGTGCCATAGGACCGGGACAGTCTTCCAGGGGGGAGCTGTTTTTT | CAIGPGQSSRGELFF
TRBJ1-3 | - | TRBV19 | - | TGTGCCAGTAGTATCCGGCGGATCGGACGGACAGAGACCTCTGGAAACACCATATATTTT | CASSIRRIGRTETSGNTIYF
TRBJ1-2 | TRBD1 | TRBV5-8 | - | TGTGCCAGCAGCTTGGTGGGGCAGGGGGCCCTTCACCATGGCTACACCTTC | CASSLVGQGALHHGYTF
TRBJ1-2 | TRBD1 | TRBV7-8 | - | TGTGCCAGCAGCCTCCCCTGGACAGGGAAATCTGGCTACACCTTC | CASSLPWTGKSGYTF
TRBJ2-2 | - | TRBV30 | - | TGTGCCTGGAGCCCGGGCCCCGCGGCCGGGGAGCTGTTTTTT | CAWSPGPAAGELFF
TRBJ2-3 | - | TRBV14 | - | TGTGCCAGCAGCCAAGATAGGGGAGGCAAAAGCACAGATACGCAGTATTTT | CASSQDRGGKSTDTQYF
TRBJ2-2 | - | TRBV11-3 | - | TGTGCCAGCAGCCAAACCGGGCCGGGCACCGGGGAGCTGTTTTTT | CASSQTGPGTGELFF
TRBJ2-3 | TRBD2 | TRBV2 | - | TGTGCCAGCGAGAGCGGGAGGGCCTCAGATACGCAGTATTTT | CASESGRASDTQYF
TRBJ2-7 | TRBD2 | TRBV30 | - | TGTGCCTGGACTAGCGGTTCCTACGAGCAGTACTTC | CAWTSGSYEQYF
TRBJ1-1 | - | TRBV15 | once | TGTGCCACCACCAAGGGGGGACGCAGGATCGGCACTGAAGCTTTCTTT | CATTKGGRRIGTEAFF
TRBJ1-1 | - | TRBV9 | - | TGTGCCAGCAGCGTCGGGACATTCTCGAACACTGAAGCTTTCTTT | CASSVGTFSNTEAFF
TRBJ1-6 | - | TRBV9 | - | TGTGCCAGCAGCGGACTTACTAATTCACCCCTCCACTTT | CASSGLTNSPLHF
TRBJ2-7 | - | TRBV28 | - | TGTGCCAGCAGTTTAGCGGGATTCGAGCAGTACTTC | CASSLAGFEQYF
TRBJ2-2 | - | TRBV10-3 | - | TGTGCCATCAGTGATAGGGTTTTCGGGGAGCTGTTTTTT | CAISDRVFGELFF
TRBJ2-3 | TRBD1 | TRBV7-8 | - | TGTGCCAGCAGCTTACGACAGGGGGCCAGGGATACGCAGTATTTT | CASSLRQGARDTQYF